Presented here are 31 T cell receptor beta chains from one specimen sequenced in a study of blood T cell repertoires in COVID-19 (dated by TCRdb to about 2020). Libraries were built with the immunoSEQ multiplex PCR assay. TCRdb provides this immuneACCESS table in a form limited to in-frame rearrangements. Some clones are lacking; in checked studies, under half of them reflect an unresolved V gene, and why the rest are absent is not known. Across this sample there are about 160,000 clones, with 92% seen only once. The biggest ten clones account for approximately 4.9% of the sample. Material for sequencing was peripheral blood. The receptors were gathered from a man under 40 with COVID-19, enrolled during active disease.

In nucleotides, the CDR3 is TGTGCCAGCAGCGGATCGCAGGGGAAGAACACTGAAGCTTTCTTT. Translating gives CASSGSQGKNTEAFF. The chain combines TRBV7-2 with TRBJ1-1; D possibly corresponds to TRBD1 (6 bases). This CDR3 is built from 15 residues. The ends were cut back, 5 bases at V and 1 base at J, with 14 bases in the middle. Germline V CDR1 and CDR2: SGHTA, FQGNSA. Full variable domain (rest looked up from reference TRBV7-2 and TRBJ1-1): GAGVSQSPSNKVTEKGKDVELRCDPISGHTALYWYRQSLGQGLEFLIYFQGNSAPDKSGLPSDRFSAERTGGSVSTLTIQRTQQEDSAVYLCASSGSQGKNTEAFFGQGTRLTVV.

This clone is a singleton in its sample. This rearrangement joins TRBV7-3 to TRBJ2-5, with D tentatively TRBD2 (6 bases). Trimming took off 0 bases at V and 5 bases at J, with 10 bases between the two ends. Germline-derived CDR1 and CDR2 are SGHTA and FQGTGA. CDR3 length equals 14 residues. CDR3 protein: CASSLTLGGETQYF. DNA for the CDR3: TGTGCCAGCAGCTTAACCCTAGGAGGGGAGACCCAGTACTTC.

The J gene is TRBJ2-5, the V gene TRBV6-5; 8 bases fit TRBD2. V gave up 7 bases and J gave up 2 bases; unmatched junction bases: 6. This CDR3 spans 14 amino acids. Germline lookup yields CDR1 MNHEY and CDR2 SVGAGI. The CDR3: CASTRPGGQETQYF. The CDR3 region has the DNA TGTGCCAGCACCCGCCCGGGGGGGCAAGAGACCCAGTACTTC.

This rearrangement joins TRBV28 to TRBJ2-5; TRBD1 agrees at 9 bases. The junction had 1 base not matched to a gene; V was cut back by 5 bases and J by 3 bases. There are 13 residues in the CDR3. Germline CDR1 MDHEN, CDR2 SYDVKM. The CDR3 nucleotides are TGTGCCAGCAGTCGGACAGGGGAAGAGACCCAGTACTTC. Encoded protein: CASSRTGEETQYF.

V and J are TRBV7-2 and TRBJ2-7; TRBD2 might be the D (7 bases). The CDR3 extends over 18 amino acids. Germline assignment: CDR1 SGHTA and CDR2 FQGNSA. V was trimmed by 0 bases and J by 0 bases, leaving 18 bases between them. The CDR3 DNA reads TGTGCCAGCAGCTTAGCGAGCGGAGGGGGGGGTTTCTCCTACGAGCAGTACTTC. Amino acids: CASSLASGGGGFSYEQYF. The full variable domain, rest sourced from reference TRBV7-2 and TRBJ2-7, is GAGVSQSPSNKVTEKGKDVELRCDPISGHTALYWYRQSLGQGLEFLIYFQGNSAPDKSGLPSDRFSAERTGGSVSTLTIQRTQQEDSAVYLCASSLASGGGGFSYEQYFGPGTRLTVT.

The chain carries TRBV10-3 and TRBJ2-1, with 8 positions matching TRBD2. CDR1 and CDR2 (germline): ENHRY, SYGVKD. There are 15 residues in the CDR3. Losses at the gene ends were 0 bases for V and 5 bases for J; bases not matched to a gene: 3. The CDR3 region is CAISESPGLDNEQFF. The CDR3 bases are TGTGCCATCAGTGAGTCTCCGGGACTAGACAATGAGCAGTTCTTC.

The V call is TRBV27, the J call TRBJ2-2; 8 bases map to TRBD1. Unmatched junction bases numbered 19, after V lost 8 bases and J lost 5 bases. CDR3 size: 18 residues. Germline loops: CDR1 MNHEY, CDR2 SMNVEV (reference sequence). The CDR3 DNA sequence: TGTGCCAGCCGCCCATTGGTGGTCGGGACAGGCGGTACCGGGGAGCTGTTTTTT. It encodes CASRPLVVGTGGTGELFF.

This chain uses TRBV30 with TRBJ2-5; 8 bases match TRBD1. The length of the CDR3 is 13 residues. Germline values: CDR1 GTSNPN, CDR2 SVGIG (reference sequence). V lost 2 bases to trimming and J lost 4 bases; unmatched junction nucleotides: 3. The CDR3 bases are TGTGCCTGGAGTTATGACAGGGGAGAGACCCAGTACTTC. Translating it yields CAWSYDRGETQYF.

This clone was picked up one time. The chain has TRBV28 and TRBJ1-4; TRBD1 is a possible D gene (5 bases). The germline CDR1 and CDR2 sequences are MDHEN and SYDVKM. Trimming removed 6 bases from V and 2 bases from J, with 10 bases in between. This CDR3 comprises 14 residues. This chain's CDR3 is CASRFAGTNEKLFF. As DNA, the CDR3 is TGTGCCAGCAGGTTCGCAGGGACTAATGAAAAACTGTTTTTT.

This chain joins TRBV15 and TRBJ1-1, with 10 bases lining up with TRBD1. The CDR3 is 16 residues long. Germline V gene lookup returns CDR1 LNHNV and CDR2 YYDKDF (reference sequence). Losses at the gene ends were 1 base for V and 0 bases for J; bases not matched to a gene: 2. CDR3 loop: CATSRGQGAMNTEAFF. CDR3 bases: TGTGCCACCAGCAGAGGACAGGGGGCGATGAACACTGAAGCTTTCTTT.

The V call is TRBV4-3, the J call TRBJ1-6; D gene uncertain. With 0 bases removed from V and 0 bases from J, the gap between germline ends came to 3 bases. Looked up from germline, CDR1 is LGHNA and CDR2 is YSLEER. The CDR3 consists of 15 residues. CDR3 loop: CASSQDSSYNSPLHF. Here the CDR3 DNA reads TGCGCCAGCAGCCAAGACAGCTCCTATAATTCACCCCTCCACTTT.

The rearrangement links TRBV28 to TRBJ1-4; D may be TRBD1 (6 bases). Germline V gives CDR1 MDHEN, CDR2 SYDVKM. The CDR3 sequence is 14 residues long. The ends were cut back, 3 bases at V and 8 bases at J, with 13 bases in the middle. The CDR3 DNA sequence: TGTGCCAGCAGTTTGGGGGCTACACCAGAAAAACTGTTTTTT. Translating gives CASSLGATPEKLFF. Combining the CDR3 with reference TRBV28 and TRBJ1-4 gives the whole variable domain DVKVTQSSRYLVKRTGEKVFLECVQDMDHENMFWYRQDPGLGLRLIYFSYDVKMKEKGDIPEGYSVSREKKERFSLILESASTNQTSMYLCASSLGATPEKLFFGSGTQLSVL.

The rearrangement joins TRBV4-3 to TRBJ1-2; the D gene is possibly TRBD1 (6 bases). Germline V gene lookup returns CDR1 LGHNA and CDR2 YSLEER. This CDR3 is built from 18 residues. V lost 0 bases and J 1 base, leaving 18 bases between the germline ends. The CDR3 DNA reads TGCGCCAGCAGCCAAGATTGGGCAGGGTGGGGGCTTAACTATGGCTACACCTTC. As protein: CASSQDWAGWGLNYGYTF.

This sequence joins TRBV29-1 and TRBJ1-1; possibly TRBD1 for D (5 bases). The CDR3 has 13 residues. Germline CDR1 and CDR2: SQVTM and ANQGSEA. V was clipped by 2 bases and J by 0 bases, with 7 bases between them. CDR3 DNA: TGCAGCGTTGAAAGGACATTGAACACTGAAGCTTTCTTT. Its protein is CSVERTLNTEAFF.

The table lists this clone with a count of one. The chain couples TRBV6-6 to TRBJ1-2; 8 bases agree with TRBD1. This CDR3 region has 16 residues. Germline V gene data show CDR1 as MNHNY and CDR2 as SVGAGI (reference sequence). The ends lost 5 bases at V and 3 bases at J; junction bases unmatched: 11. CDR3: CASSTLDRVGDYGYTF. CDR3 coding DNA: TGTGCCAGCAGTACCCTGGACAGGGTGGGCGACTATGGCTACACCTTC.

The table lists this clone with a count of one. The CDR3 loop is CASSATGDHGYGYTF. CDR3 sequence (DNA): TGTGCCAGCAGTGCAACAGGAGACCATGGCTATGGCTACACCTTC. The genes are TRBV28 and TRBJ1-2, with a possible D match to TRBD1 (5 bases). Germline CDR1 and CDR2: MDHEN and SYDVKM. The CDR3 extends over 15 amino acids. Trimming stripped 5 bases from V and 4 bases from J, with 17 bases between.

This rearrangement joins TRBV4-2 to TRBJ2-1; TRBD2 might be the D (5 bases). V was cut by 4 bases and J by 0 bases, with 16 bases left in between. The CDR3 runs to 17 residues. Germline values: CDR1 LGHNA, CDR2 YNFKEQ. The chain's CDR3 is CASSLSSTGSSYNEQFF. In nucleotides, the CDR3 is TGTGCCAGCAGCCTATCAAGCACTGGGAGCTCCTACAATGAGCAGTTCTTC.

This chain joins TRBV5-4 and TRBJ1-1; D is unresolved. This CDR3 region has 15 residues. Trimming stripped 2 bases from V and 4 bases from J, with 15 bases between. The V gene's germline CDR1 is SGHNT and CDR2 YYREEE (reference sequence). The CDR3 here is CASSFGGVLVTEAFF. CDR3 bases: TGTGCCAGCAGCTTCGGCGGAGTTTTGGTCACTGAAGCTTTCTTT.

V gene TRBV12-5 combines with J gene TRBJ1-2; 7 nucleotides agree with TRBD1. With 6 bases clipped from V and 5 bases from J, the junction kept 6 bases outside the gene matches. Germline CDR1 LGHNT, CDR2 FRNRAP. This CDR3 comprises 13 residues. Here the CDR3 reads CASGPGTAYGYTF. In DNA, the CDR3 is TGTGCTAGTGGCCCCGGGACAGCTTATGGCTACACCTTC.

The chain recombines TRBV14 with TRBJ2-3, with a tentative D call TRBD2 (5 bases). The germline CDR1 and CDR2 sequences are SGHDN and FVKESK. The CDR3 runs to 17 residues. V gave up 1 base and J gave up 6 bases, with 20 bases separating them. The CDR3 protein is CASSQARWRGLLDTQYF. The CDR3 DNA sequence: TGTGCCAGCAGCCAAGCTAGGTGGCGCGGACTTTTGGATACGCAGTATTTT. Full variable domain (outside the CDR3, taken from reference TRBV14 and TRBJ2-3): EAGVTQFPSHSVIEKGQTVTLRCDPISGHDNLYWYRRVMGKEIKFLLHFVKESKQDESGMPNNRFLAERTGGTYSTLKVQPAELEDSGVYFCASSQARWRGLLDTQYFGPGTRLTVL.

The rearrangement uses TRBV4-1 and TRBJ2-7; tentative D call: TRBD1 (6 bases). Looked up from germline, CDR1 is MGHRA and CDR2 is YSYEKL. The ends were cut back, 0 bases at V and 6 bases at J, with 9 bases in the middle. This CDR3 is built from 13 residues. The CDR3 region is CASSQDRTAEQYF. CDR3 nucleotides: TGCGCCAGCAGCCAAGATCGGACAGCCGAGCAGTACTTC.

This clone was seen just once. V gene TRBV28 combines with J gene TRBJ1-6; 8 positions agree with TRBD1. Germline CDR1 reads MDHEN; CDR2 reads SYDVKM. After removal of 5 bases from V and 7 bases from J, the junction contained 10 bases not matched to a gene. CDR3 size: 16 residues. CDR3 region: CASSLLTGTGNSPLHF. For the CDR3, the DNA is TGTGCCAGCAGTCTCCTTACCGGGACAGGCAATTCACCCCTCCACTTT.

J is TRBJ1-3 and V is TRBV21-1; the table calls TRBD1, which could not be checked here. TRBV21-1 is a known pseudogene. The CDR3 totals 15 residues. CDR3 coding DNA: TGTGCCAGCAGACAGGACAGGGGCTCTGGAAACACCATATATTTT. Amino acid sequence: CASRQDRGSGNTIYF.

This chain's CDR3 is CASSSLTGNSGNTIYF. The CDR3 region has the DNA TGCGCCAGCAGCTCGTTGACAGGGAACTCTGGAAACACCATATATTTT. This chain links TRBV5-1 with TRBJ1-3, with 7 bases fitting TRBD1. Germline V gene data show CDR1 as SGHRS and CDR2 as YFSETQ. V lost 3 bases to trimming and J lost 0 bases; unmatched junction nucleotides: 6. The CDR3 covers 16 residues. The whole variable domain, remainder taken from reference TRBV5-1 and TRBJ1-3, is KAGVTQTPRYLIKTRGQQVTLSCSPISGHRSVSWYQQTPGQGLQFLFEYFSETQRNKGNFPGRFSGRQFSNSRSEMNVSTLELGDSALYLCASSSLTGNSGNTIYFGEGSWLTVV.

This rearrangement joins TRBV7-9 to TRBJ1-5, with 10 bases aligning to TRBD1. Germline values: CDR1 SEHNR, CDR2 FQNEAQ (reference sequence). Trimming cost V 3 bases and J 5 bases; bases outside gene matches: 4. This CDR3 comprises 15 residues. The CDR3 here is CASSFEDRGDQPQHF. The CDR3 nucleotides read TGTGCCAGCAGCTTTGAGGACAGGGGGGATCAGCCCCAGCATTTT.

V usage is TRBV30 and J usage is TRBJ2-1; TRBD2 aligns across 11 bases. J lost 16 bases, V lost 0 bases, and 17 bases had no gene match. CDR3 length: 16 residues. CDR1 is GTSNPN, CDR2 SVGIG, per germline (reference sequence). The CDR3 region is CAWSVRISGRAGSQFF. DNA for the CDR3: TGTGCCTGGAGTGTACGGATTAGCGGGAGGGCCGGTTCACAATTCTTC.

The chain combines TRBV5-6 with TRBJ2-1; 12 bases line up with TRBD2. Germline V gives CDR1 SGHDT, CDR2 YYEEEE. Trimming at V came to 2 bases and at J to 4 bases, leaving 4 bases not matched to a gene. The CDR3 is 16 amino acids. The CDR3 sequence is CASSFLTSGGYNEQFF. In DNA form, the CDR3 reads TGTGCCAGCAGCTTCCTGACTAGCGGGGGTTACAATGAGCAGTTCTTC.

CDR3 bases: TGTGCTAGTGGTTTCGGACAGGATCCTAACTATGGCTACACCTTC. It encodes CASGFGQDPNYGYTF. The V gene is TRBV12-5, the J gene TRBJ1-2; 7 bases fit TRBD1. Germline assignment: CDR1 LGHNT and CDR2 FRNRAP. The CDR3 sequence is 15 residues long. With V trimmed by 3 bases and J by 0 bases, 4 bases remained unmatched.

The CDR3 DNA is TGTGCCAGCAGTATAGCGGGGGAAGGAGGAGAGACCCAGTACTTC. As protein: CASSIAGEGGETQYF. This chain connects TRBV11-1 to TRBJ2-5; 9 nucleotides align to TRBD2. V shed 6 bases and J 4 bases; nucleotides not matched to a gene: 9. Germline V gene sequence: CDR1 SGHAT, CDR2 FQDESV (reference sequence). The CDR3 loop spans 15 amino acids.

The chain has TRBV5-1 and TRBJ1-2; a weak D match, TRBD1 (6 bases). Per the germline V gene, CDR1 is SGHRS and CDR2 is YFSETQ. CDR3 length: 14 amino acids. With 4 bases removed from V and 10 bases from J, the gap between germline ends came to 20 bases. The CDR3 reads CASSNQQGQQPYTF. As DNA, the CDR3 is TGCGCCAGCAGCAACCAACAGGGCCAACAGCCCTACACCTTC.

The J gene is TRBJ2-7, the V gene TRBV28; 8 positions agree with TRBD2. Germline V gene data show CDR1 as MDHEN and CDR2 as SYDVKM. The V segment lost 5 bases and the J segment 4 bases; nucleotides outside the gene matches: 4. This CDR3 is 13 amino acids long. The CDR3 DNA reads as TGTGCCAGCAGTGACGGGAGGGGTTACGAGCAGTACTTC. Residues: CASSDGRGYEQYF.